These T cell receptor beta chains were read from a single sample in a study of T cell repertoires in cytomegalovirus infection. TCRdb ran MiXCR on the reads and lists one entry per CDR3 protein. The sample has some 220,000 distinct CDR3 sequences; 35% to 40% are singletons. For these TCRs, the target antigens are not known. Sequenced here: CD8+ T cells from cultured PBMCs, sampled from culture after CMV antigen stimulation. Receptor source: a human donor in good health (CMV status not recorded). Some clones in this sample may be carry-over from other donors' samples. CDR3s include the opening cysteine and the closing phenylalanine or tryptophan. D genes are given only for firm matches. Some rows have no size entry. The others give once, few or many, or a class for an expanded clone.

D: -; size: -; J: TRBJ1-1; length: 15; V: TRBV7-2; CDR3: CASSLVVAMNTEAFF; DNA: TGTGCCAGCAGCTTAGTGGTGGCAATGAACACTGAAGCTTTCTTT
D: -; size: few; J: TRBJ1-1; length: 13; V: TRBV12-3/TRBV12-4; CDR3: CASSLRGGPEAFF; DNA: TGTGCCAGCAGTTTACGGGGGGGCCCTGAAGCTTTCTTT
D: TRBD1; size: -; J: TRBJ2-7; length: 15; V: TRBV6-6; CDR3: CASSESGTVAYEQYF; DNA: TGTGCCAGCAGTGAGTCCGGGACAGTTGCCTACGAGCAGTACTTC
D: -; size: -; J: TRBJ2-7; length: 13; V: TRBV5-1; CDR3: CATTLGPSDEQYF; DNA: TGCGCCACCACCCTGGGACCCTCGGACGAGCAGTACTTC
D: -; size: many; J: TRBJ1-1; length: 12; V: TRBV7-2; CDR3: CASSPRTTEAFF; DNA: TGTGCCAGCAGCCCTCGGACTACTGAAGCTTTCTTT
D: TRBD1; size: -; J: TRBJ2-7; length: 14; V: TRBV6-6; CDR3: CASSSLQGASEQYF; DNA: TGTGCCAGCAGTTCCTTACAGGGGGCTAGCGAGCAGTACTTC
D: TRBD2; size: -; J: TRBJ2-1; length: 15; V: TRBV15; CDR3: CATGTSVYKGNEQFF; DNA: TGTGCCACCGGGACTAGCGTCTATAAGGGAAATGAGCAGTTCTTC
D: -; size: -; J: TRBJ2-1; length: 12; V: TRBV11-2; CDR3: CASQPGSNEQFF; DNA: TGTGCCTCACAGCCAGGGTCCAATGAGCAGTTCTTC
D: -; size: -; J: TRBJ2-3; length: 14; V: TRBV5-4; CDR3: CASSLDPQTDTQYF; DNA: TGTGCCAGCAGCCTCGACCCTCAGACAGATACGCAGTATTTT
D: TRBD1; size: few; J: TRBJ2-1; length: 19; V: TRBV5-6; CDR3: CASSSKAIPGTGGLNEQFF; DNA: TGTGCCAGCAGCTCCAAAGCTATTCCCGGGACAGGGGGCCTAAATGAGCAGTTCTTC
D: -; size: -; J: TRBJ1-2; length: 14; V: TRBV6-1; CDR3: CASSYLGGTEGYTF; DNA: TGTGCCAGCAGTTATTTAGGAGGAACAGAAGGCTACACCTTC
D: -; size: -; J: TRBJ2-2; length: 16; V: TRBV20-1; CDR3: CSARDWLAGGTGELFF; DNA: TGCAGTGCTAGAGATTGGCTAGCCGGAGGGACCGGGGAGCTGTTTTTT
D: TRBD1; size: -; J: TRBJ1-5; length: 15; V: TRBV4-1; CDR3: CASSQEGTGYQPKHF; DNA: TGCGCCAGCAGCCAAGAGGGGACAGGGTATCAGCCCAAGCATTTT
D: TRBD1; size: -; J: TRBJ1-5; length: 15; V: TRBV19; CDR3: CASSPQGGGIRAQHF; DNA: TGTGCCAGTAGTCCCCAGGGGGGCGGTATAAGAGCCCAGCATTTT
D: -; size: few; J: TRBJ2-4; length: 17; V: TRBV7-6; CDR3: CASSLLEEGPGENIQYF; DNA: TGTGCCAGCAGCTTACTAGAAGAAGGGCCGGGGGAAAACATTCAGTACTTC
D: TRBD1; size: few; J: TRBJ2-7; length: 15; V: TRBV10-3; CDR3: CAISEPGQGAYEQYF; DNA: TGTGCCATCAGTGAACCGGGACAGGGGGCTTACGAGCAGTACTTC
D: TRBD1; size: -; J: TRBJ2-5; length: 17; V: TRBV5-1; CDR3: CASSLASGTGVRETQYF; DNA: TGCGCCAGCAGCTTGGCCTCCGGGACAGGGGTTCGAGAGACCCAGTACTTC
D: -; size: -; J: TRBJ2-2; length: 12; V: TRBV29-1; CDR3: CSVLGSTGELFF; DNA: TGCAGCGTGCTGGGTTCTACCGGGGAGCTGTTTTTT
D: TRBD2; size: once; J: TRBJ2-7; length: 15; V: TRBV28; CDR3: CASSLLGGRSYEQYF; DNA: TGTGCCAGCAGTTTATTGGGGGGGAGGTCCTACGAGCAGTACTTC
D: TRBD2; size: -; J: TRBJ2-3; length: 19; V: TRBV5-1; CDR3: CASSLGLAGGLASTDTQYF; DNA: TGCGCCAGCAGCTTGGGACTAGCGGGAGGGCTCGCAAGCACAGATACGCAGTATTTT
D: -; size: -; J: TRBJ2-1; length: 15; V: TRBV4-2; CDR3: CASRTAEYSNNEQFF; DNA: TGTGCCAGCAGGACTGCCGAGTACTCAAACAATGAGCAGTTCTTC
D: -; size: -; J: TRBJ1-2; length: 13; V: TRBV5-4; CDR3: CASSLPGADGYTF; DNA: TGTGCCAGCAGCTTACCGGGGGCGGATGGCTACACCTTC
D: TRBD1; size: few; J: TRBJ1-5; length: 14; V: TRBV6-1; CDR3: CASSDRGPGQPQHF; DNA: TGTGCCAGCAGTGACAGGGGGCCAGGGCAGCCCCAGCATTTT
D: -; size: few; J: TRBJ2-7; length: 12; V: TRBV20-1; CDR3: CSARVEGNEQYF; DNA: TGCAGTGCTAGAGTTGAAGGAAACGAGCAGTACTTC
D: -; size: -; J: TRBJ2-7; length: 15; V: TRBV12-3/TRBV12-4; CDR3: CASSLGSGPSYEQYF; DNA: TGTGCCAGCAGTTTAGGGTCAGGTCCCTCCTACGAGCAGTACTTC
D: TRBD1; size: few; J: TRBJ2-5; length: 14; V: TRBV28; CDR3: CASSDPTGEETQYF; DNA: TGTGCCAGCAGTGATCCGACAGGGGAGGAGACCCAGTACTTC